Sequencing of this TCR beta chain was carried out in a study of Ad26.COV2.S vaccination and SARS-CoV-2 variants. Whole-study results and caveats: Placebo recipients showed lower spike-specific TCR breadth than vaccinees.

This table comes from immunoSEQ multiplex PCR, and its TCRdb copy is limited to in-frame clones, with some not included. Among more than 85,000 clones, about three quarters were seen once, and the ten largest hold about 18%. As to this clone: Its target is unknown.

The length of the CDR3 is 14 residues. Trimming cost V 4 bases and J 1 base, with 10 bases left between them. CDR1 is GTSNPN and CDR2 is SVGIG in the germline V gene (reference sequence). The sample here was peripheral blood, taken after recovery from COVID-19. The receptor was isolated from a human donor who had recovered from COVID-19. The chain joins TRBV30 to TRBJ2-2; no firm D call. CDR3 protein: CAWKGYLNTGELFF. In DNA, the CDR3 is TGTGCCTGGAAAGGATATCTGAACACCGGGGAGCTGTTTTTT.